This TCR beta chain was sequenced in a study of blood T cell repertoires in COVID-19. Participants reported their clinical history, and cohort assignment relied on those reports. Per the original methods: For nucleated cells, counts were estimated from reference gene primer amplification. Method: immunoSEQ multiplex PCR; TCRdb's copy keeps in-frame clones and lacks some. V, J and clone size reflect that table, while D and trimming were determined from the DNA. Seen here are around 300,000 clones, roughly 90% observed once, and the top ten hold 3%. Germline V CDR1 and CDR2: SGHRS, YFSETQ. The CDR3 length is 15 residues. V lost 5 bases, J lost 2 bases, and 9 bases stayed unmatched. This clone was detected once.

The TCR was taken from a woman between 50 and 59 years old who had recovered from COVID-19. Sequenced: PBMCs or T cells enriched from blood (not recorded which). The rearrangement uses TRBV5-1 and TRBJ2-7; TRBD2 matches at 8 bases. The CDR3 protein is CASRLASGSAYEQYF. Here the CDR3 DNA reads TGCGCCAGCAGGCTTGCGAGCGGGAGCGCCTACGAGCAGTACTTC.